The text below deals with one T cell receptor (beta chain). These data are taken from a study of blood T cell repertoires in COVID-19. Overall study: In each case, the material was cDNA or gDNA derived from T cells, B-cell-depleted T cells, or PBMCs.

The CDR3 spans 12 residues. Trimming pared 5 bases from V and 4 bases from J, leaving 9 bases between. Germline-derived CDR1 and CDR2 are SGHVS and FQNEAQ. As processed by the authors: Scientists estimated how many nucleated cells there were by amplifying reference gene primers. Produced via immunoSEQ multiplex PCR; TCRdb's table is partial and in-frame only. Clonal size and the V and J genes are those of that table, whereas D and trimming came from the DNA. The sample holds about 88,000 clones, 80% to 95% seen once. Enrollment of patients from Seattle took place during active infection, with longitudinal follow-up.

The genes are TRBV7-8 and TRBJ2-7; D not certain. The sample comprised peripheral blood. The source is a man younger than 35 with COVID-19, enrolled during active disease. The CDR3 bases are TGTGCCAGCAGCCGCTTCGGGTACGAGCAGTACTTC. Translated, it gives CASSRFGYEQYF.